The 4 T cell receptor beta chains given below trace back to one sample, sequenced in a study of CD8 T cells in Susac syndrome. With random hexamers, 0.5 to 1 ug RNA was reverse transcribed. TCRdb reprocessed the immunoSEQ multiplex PCR reads with MiXCR, giving one entry per CDR3 protein. The table has around 180,000 distinct CDR3 sequences, 85% to 95% seen once. The sample taken for sequencing was CD4+ T cells from PBMCs. The receptors originated from a human donor with Susac syndrome.

This rearrangement joins TRBV5-6 to TRBJ1-2, with D tentatively TRBD1 (5 bases). Germline assignment: CDR1 SGHDT and CDR2 YYEEEE. The germline V and J ends were trimmed by 2 bases and 3 bases, with 8 bases remaining between them. The CDR3 contains 13 residues. The CDR3 coding sequence is TGTGCCAGCAGCTTCGGCAGGGACTATGGCTACACCTTC. Encoded protein: CASSFGRDYGYTF.

The chain joins TRBV20-1 to TRBJ2-2, with a tentative D call TRBD2 (7 bases). This CDR3 comprises 17 residues. The V gene's germline CDR1 is DFQATT and CDR2 SNEGSKA (reference sequence). V lost 4 bases and J 5 bases, leaving 23 bases between the germline ends. CDR3 in DNA: TGCAGTGCTATTCCCCCCACCGGGGGGCCGGGGACCGGGGAGCTGTTTTTT. Protein product: CSAIPPTGGPGTGELFF.

The chain uses TRBV6-2 or TRBV6-3 and TRBJ2-1, with D perhaps TRBD1 (6 bases). Germline V gives CDR1 MNHEY, CDR2 SVGEGT. Trimming stripped 6 bases from V and 3 bases from J, with 12 bases between. The CDR3 totals 14 residues. CDR3 in DNA: TGTGCCAGCAGCTCCAGGGGATTCTACAATGAGCAGTTCTTC. It translates to CASSSRGFYNEQFF.

V gene TRBV14 combines with J gene TRBJ2-5, with D unresolved. The V gene lost 0 bases and the J gene lost 5 bases, with 7 bases spanning the gap. Germline V lookup: CDR1 SGHDN, CDR2 FVKESK. This CDR3 is built from 13 residues. The CDR3 sequence is CASSQDHGETQYF. The CDR3, as DNA: TGTGCCAGCAGCCAAGATCACGGGGAGACCCAGTACTTC.